The next 3 T cell receptor beta chains were all read from a single sample in a study of T cell responses to AZD1222 COVID-19 vaccine (dated by TCRdb to 2020 to 2023). Library creation used the immunoSEQ multiplex PCR assay. TCRdb carries this immuneACCESS record with in-frame sequences only. Its versions omit some clonotypes, under half of them owing to an unresolved V gene in the studies checked, with the rest unexplained. The sample has under 150,000 clones on record, approximately 82% of them singletons. The top ten clones comprise about 27% of the sample. Read against the paper, the sample's time point label means: about 28 days (+/-7) after the second vaccine dose. The starting material was peripheral blood, obtained 28 days after the second AZD1222 dose. The receptors derive from an adult who received the AZD1222 COVID-19 vaccine.

The chain joins TRBV28 to TRBJ1-1; a weak D match, TRBD1 (6 bases). Trimming removed 4 bases at V and 2 bases at J, with 14 bases between. CDR3 length: 15 amino acids. Germline loops: CDR1 MDHEN, CDR2 SYDVKM. The CDR3 DNA reads as TGTGCCAGCAGTTCCCTCGACAGGCCAAACACTGAAGCTTTCTTT. Its translation is CASSSLDRPNTEAFF. Looking up the rest from reference TRBV28 and TRBJ1-1 gives the full variable domain: DVKVTQSSRYLVKRTGEKVFLECVQDMDHENMFWYRQDPGLGLRLIYFSYDVKMKEKGDIPEGYSVSREKKERFSLILESASTNQTSMYLCASSSLDRPNTEAFFGQGTRLTVV.

The CDR3 DNA follows: TGTGCCAGCAGCTCCGACGCAAGGGGGCGGACTGAAGCTTTCTTT. Translated: CASSSDARGRTEAFF. The chain recombines TRBV5-4 with TRBJ1-1; the match to TRBD1 covers 7 bases. With V trimmed by 3 bases and J by 5 bases, 10 bases remained unmatched. The germline V gene encodes CDR1 SGHNT and CDR2 YYREEE (reference sequence). CDR3 length: 15 amino acids.

This clone is a singleton in its sample. DNA of the CDR3: TGTGCCAGCAGCCAGACAGGGGCCGGTGTAGAAAAACTGTTTTTT. This encodes CASSQTGAGVEKLFF. The V gene is TRBV6-6, the J gene TRBJ1-4; 8 bases align to TRBD1. The germline gives CDR1 MNHNY, CDR2 SVGAGI (reference sequence). The CDR3 consists of 15 residues. V dropped 6 bases and J dropped 8; count of bases not matched to a gene: 11.